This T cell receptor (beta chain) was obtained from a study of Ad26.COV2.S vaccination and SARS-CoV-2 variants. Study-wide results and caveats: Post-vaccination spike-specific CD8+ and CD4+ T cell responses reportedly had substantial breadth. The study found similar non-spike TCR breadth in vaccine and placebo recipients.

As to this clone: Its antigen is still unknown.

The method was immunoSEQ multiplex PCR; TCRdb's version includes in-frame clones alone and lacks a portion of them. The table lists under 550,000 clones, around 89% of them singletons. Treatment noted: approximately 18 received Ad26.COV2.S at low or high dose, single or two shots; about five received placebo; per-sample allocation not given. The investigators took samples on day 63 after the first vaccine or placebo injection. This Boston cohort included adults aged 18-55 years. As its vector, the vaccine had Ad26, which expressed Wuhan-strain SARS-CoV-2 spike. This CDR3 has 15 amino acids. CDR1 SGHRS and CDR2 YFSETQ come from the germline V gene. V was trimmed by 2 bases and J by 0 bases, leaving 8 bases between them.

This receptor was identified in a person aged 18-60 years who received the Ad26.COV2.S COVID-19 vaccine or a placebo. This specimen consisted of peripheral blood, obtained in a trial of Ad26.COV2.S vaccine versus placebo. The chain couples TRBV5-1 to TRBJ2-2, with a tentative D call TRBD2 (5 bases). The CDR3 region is CASSLDGANTGELFF. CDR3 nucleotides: TGCGCCAGCAGCTTAGACGGGGCGAACACCGGGGAGCTGTTTTTT.